This T cell receptor beta chain was captured in a study of blood T cell repertoires in COVID-19. Turning to the study itself: Collection of acute and convalescent COVID-19 samples took place in the United States, Italy and Spain.

Here immunoSEQ multiplex PCR was the method, and the copy in TCRdb shows in-frame clones only, minus some. Here the sample spans some 350,000 clones, over 75% being singletons. Trimming at V came to 0 bases and at J to 5 bases, leaving 5 bases not matched to a gene. Germline CDR1 reads WNHNN; CDR2 reads SYGVQD (reference sequence). This CDR3 is built from 15 residues. The study drew participants aged roughly 18 to 95 years from some 24 US areas. Recovered Cohort 3 donors showed two negative PCRs, clearance, or symptom resolution. Sequencing was performed on PBMCs or T cells enriched from blood (not recorded which). The sequence came from a man aged 25 to 40 who had recovered from COVID-19. This sequence joins TRBV10-1 and TRBJ1-1; TRBD1 aligns across 8 bases. The CDR3 region has the DNA TGCGCCAGCAGTGAGTCCCCAGGGGGCGAGACTGAAGCTTTCTTT. Its protein product is CASSESPGGETEAFF.